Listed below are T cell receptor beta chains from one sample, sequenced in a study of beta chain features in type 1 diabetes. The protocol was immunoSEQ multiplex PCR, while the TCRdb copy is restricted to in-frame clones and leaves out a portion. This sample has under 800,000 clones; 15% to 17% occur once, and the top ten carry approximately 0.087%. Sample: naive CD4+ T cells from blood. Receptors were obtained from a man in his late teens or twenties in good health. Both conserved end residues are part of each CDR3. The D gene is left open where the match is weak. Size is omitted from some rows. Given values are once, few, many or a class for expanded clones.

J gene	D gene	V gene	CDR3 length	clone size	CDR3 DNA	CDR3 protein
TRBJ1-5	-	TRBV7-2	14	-	TGTGCCAGCAGCCGGGGACGGAGCAATCAGCCCCAGCATTTT	CASSRGRSNQPQHF
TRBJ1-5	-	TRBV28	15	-	TGTGCCAGCAGTTTTGGGCAGAAGTATAATCAGCCCCAGCATTTT	CASSFGQKYNQPQHF
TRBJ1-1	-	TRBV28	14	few	TGTGCCAGTATAAAGGGGGGAGGGAGGACTGAAGCTTTCTTT	CASIKGGGRTEAFF
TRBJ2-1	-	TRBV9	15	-	TGTGCCAGCAGCGTAGGGCGGGGAGGTTCCAATGAGCAGTTCTTC	CASSVGRGGSNEQFF
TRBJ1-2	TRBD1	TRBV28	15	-	TGTGCCAGCAGTCCGCGGGACAGGGGGCTACATGGCTACACCTTC	CASSPRDRGLHGYTF
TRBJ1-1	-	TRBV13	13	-	TGTGCCAGCAGCGGGCGGCCGGGAACTGAAGCTTTCTTT	CASSGRPGTEAFF
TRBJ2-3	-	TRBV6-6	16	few	TGTGCCAGCAGTCCGACAACAGGGATAAGCACAGATACGCAGTATTTT	CASSPTTGISTDTQYF
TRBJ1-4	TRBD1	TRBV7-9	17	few	TGTGCCAGCAGCGCCGGACAGGGAGGCGTAAGGGGTGAAAAACTGTTTTTT	CASSAGQGGVRGEKLFF
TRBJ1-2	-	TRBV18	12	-	TGTGCCAGCTCACCAGCATACCATGGCTACACCTTC	CASSPAYHGYTF
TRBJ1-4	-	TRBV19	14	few	TGTGCCAGTAGTCCTGCAGGGGTCGTGGAAAAACTGTTTTTT	CASSPAGVVEKLFF
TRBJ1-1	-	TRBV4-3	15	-	TGCGCCAGCAGCCCCGGAGGGCGGGGGAACACTGAAGCTTTCTTT	CASSPGGRGNTEAFF
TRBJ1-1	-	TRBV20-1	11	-	TGCAGTGCTAGAGATAGTTCTGCGGCTTTCTTT	CSARDSSAAFF
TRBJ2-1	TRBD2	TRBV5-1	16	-	TGCGCCAGCAGCTCGACTAGCGGGAGGGCAGTTGCTGAGCAGTTCTTC	CASSSTSGRAVAEQFF
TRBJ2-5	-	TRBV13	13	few	TGTGCCAGCAGCTTAGTTAGCCAAGAGACCCAGTACTTC	CASSLVSQETQYF
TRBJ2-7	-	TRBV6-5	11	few	TGTGCCAGCAGTTCCCCTTATCAGCAGTACTTC	CASSSPYQQYF
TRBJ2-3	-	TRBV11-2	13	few	TGTGCCAGCAGCTCCCTGACCCGGGATACGCAGTATTTT	CASSSLTRDTQYF
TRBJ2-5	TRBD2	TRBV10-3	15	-	TGTGCCATCAGCACTGCTAGCGGGCGGCAAGAGACCCAGTACTTC	CAISTASGRQETQYF
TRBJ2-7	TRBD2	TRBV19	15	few	TGTGCCAGTAGTATGACGACTAGCGGGGGGATGAAGCAGTACTTC	CASSMTTSGGMKQYF
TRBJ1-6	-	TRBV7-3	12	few	TGTGCCAGCAGGACCGACCTGACACCCCTCCACTTT	CASRTDLTPLHF
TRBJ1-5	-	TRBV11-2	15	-	TGTGCCAGCAGCCCTACAGGGTATAGCAATCAGCCCCAGCATTTT	CASSPTGYSNQPQHF
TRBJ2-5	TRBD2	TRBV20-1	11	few	TGCAGTGCTGTAGCGGGCGAGACCCAGTACTTC	CSAVAGETQYF
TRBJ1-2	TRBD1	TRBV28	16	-	TGTGCCAGCAGTTTACCCCCCATGGACAGGGGTCATGGCTACACCTTC	CASSLPPMDRGHGYTF